The 17 T cell receptor beta chains given below trace back to one sample, sequenced in a study of cytomegalovirus exposure and HLA in healthy donors. Profiling relied on immunoSEQ multiplex PCR, and the TCRdb table lists in-frame clones only, not all of them. The sample has around 300,000 clones, 88% seen once; the top ten hold approximately 0.95%. Sample: PBMCs. Receptors originate from a woman aged 18-29 years in good health and CMV-seronegative.

The chain employs TRBV4-1 and TRBJ2-6; 7 nucleotides line up with TRBD1. After removal of 0 bases from V and 2 bases from J, the junction contained 7 bases not matched to a gene. The CDR3 is made up of 18 amino acids. CDR1 is MGHRA and CDR2 is YSYEKL in the germline V gene. CDR3 region: CASSQDPGQMAGANVLTF. The CDR3 nucleotides are TGCGCCAGCAGCCAAGACCCGGGACAGATGGCTGGGGCCAACGTCCTGACTTTC.

This chain uses TRBV19 with TRBJ2-1, with 10 bases aligning to TRBD2. The CDR3 is 14 amino acids. In germline, CDR1 is LNHDA, CDR2 SQIVND (reference sequence). J gave up 4 bases and V 7 bases, and 4 bases lay outside the gene matches. The CDR3 bases are TGTGCCAGTAAGGGACTAGCGCAATACAATGAGCAGTTCTTC. It specifies CASKGLAQYNEQFF.

V is TRBV28 and J is TRBJ2-2; maybe TRBD1 (5 bases). Germline assignment: CDR1 MDHEN and CDR2 SYDVKM. Trimming pared 5 bases from V and 1 base from J, leaving 11 bases between. The CDR3 consists of 15 residues. The CDR3 spells CASSLQGLNTGELFF. The CDR3 coding sequence is TGTGCCAGCAGTCTTCAGGGATTGAACACCGGGGAGCTGTTTTTT.

This clone was observed a single time. The V call is TRBV28, the J call TRBJ1-5; 9 nucleotides match TRBD1. This CDR3 region has 18 residues. The V gene's germline CDR1 is MDHEN and CDR2 SYDVKM. J was trimmed by 2 bases and V by 5 bases; bases with no gene match: 13. CDR3 coding DNA: TGTGCCAGCAGTGAACCGGGACAGGGTGGTTTCGGCAATCAGCCCCAGCATTTT. Amino acid sequence: CASSEPGQGGFGNQPQHF. The whole variable domain, remainder taken from reference TRBV28 and TRBJ1-5, is DVKVTQSSRYLVKRTGEKVFLECVQDMDHENMFWYRQDPGLGLRLIYFSYDVKMKEKGDIPEGYSVSREKKERFSLILESASTNQTSMYLCASSEPGQGGFGNQPQHFGDGTRLSIL.

The V and J genes are TRBV5-4 and TRBJ2-1; D unclear. The CDR3 covers 17 residues. Germline CDR1 and CDR2: SGHNT and YYREEE (reference sequence). V lost 1 base to trimming and J lost 0 bases, with 14 bases between them. This CDR3 is CASSLRGQSISYNEQFF. As DNA, the CDR3 is TGTGCCAGCAGCTTGCGCGGTCAGTCTATCTCCTACAATGAGCAGTTCTTC.

This clone has a handful of counts. The chain employs TRBV5-4 and TRBJ2-6, with 9 nucleotides matching TRBD1. Germline assignment: CDR1 SGHNT and CDR2 YYREEE (reference sequence). The CDR3 spans 17 residues. Trimming cost V 4 bases and J 2 bases; bases outside gene matches: 7. CDR3 bases: TGTGCCAGCAGCCTAGGACAGGGGATCCCTGGGGCCAACGTCCTGACTTTC. Protein sequence: CASSLGQGIPGANVLTF.

V gene TRBV4-3 combines with J gene TRBJ2-7; TRBD2 agrees at 14 bases. V shed 1 base, J shed 5 bases, and the junction held 10 bases outside the gene matches. CDR3 length equals 18 residues. Germline V gene lookup returns CDR1 LGHNA and CDR2 YSLEER. Here the CDR3 DNA reads TGCGCCAGCAGCCAAGGCAGCCCGGGACTAGCGGGAGTTAACGAGCAGTACTTC. This translates into CASSQGSPGLAGVNEQYF.

This clone was counted once. The chain recombines TRBV2 with TRBJ2-1; D is unclear. The CDR3 is 13 amino acids. CDR1 is SNHLY and CDR2 is FYNNEI in the germline V gene. Between the trimmed V and J ends, which lost 4 bases and 4 bases, there was a span of 8 bases. The CDR3 DNA reads TGTGCCAGCAGTGCTGGGCCATACAATGAGCAGTTCTTC. Protein product: CASSAGPYNEQFF.

The gene calls are TRBV11-2 and TRBJ2-7; a possible D gene is TRBD1 (6 bases). CDR1 is SGHAT and CDR2 is FQNNGV in the germline V gene. The CDR3 consists of 19 residues. Trimming pared 4 bases from V and 2 bases from J, leaving 27 bases between. The CDR3 DNA is TGTGCCAGCAGCTCAAACAGGGACCCAGGACTGGGAATCCCCTACGAGCAGTACTTC. It codes for CASSSNRDPGLGIPYEQYF.

The chain carries TRBV19 and TRBJ2-1; TRBD2 aligns across 13 bases. The germline V gene has CDR1 LNHDA and CDR2 SQIVND (reference sequence). The CDR3 totals 20 residues. V dropped 5 bases and J dropped 5; count of bases not matched to a gene: 18. The CDR3 region has the DNA TGTGCCAGTAGTCCTCGACTAGCGGGAGGCCCCTCAGGCGTTAACAATGAGCAGTTCTTC. Protein product: CASSPRLAGGPSGVNNEQFF.

The chain joins TRBV15 to TRBJ2-5; TRBD2 agrees at 10 bases. From germline, CDR1 is LNHNV and CDR2 YYDKDF (reference sequence). The CDR3 runs to 16 residues. V lost 2 bases to trimming and J lost 3 bases; unmatched junction nucleotides: 6. The CDR3 protein is CATSRPPGLAEETQYF. The CDR3 DNA is TGTGCCACCAGCAGACCTCCCGGACTAGCGGAAGAGACCCAGTACTTC.

The chain is built from TRBV27 and TRBJ2-2; TRBD1 matches 9 bases. The length of the CDR3 is 14 residues. Trimming at V came to 4 bases and at J to 5 bases, leaving 2 bases not matched to a gene. From germline, CDR1 is MNHEY and CDR2 SMNVEV (reference sequence). CDR3 loop: CASSSGTGTGELFF. CDR3 bases: TGTGCCAGCAGTTCCGGGACAGGGACCGGGGAGCTGTTTTTT.

This rearrangement joins TRBV5-5 to TRBJ1-3; the D is unclear. The V end was cut by 4 bases, the J end by 4 bases, with 15 bases between. Germline CDR1 and CDR2: SGHKS and YYEKEE (reference sequence). The CDR3 totals 15 residues. The CDR3 reads CASSVSPEWGNTIYF. The CDR3, as DNA: TGTGCCAGCAGCGTTTCGCCGGAGTGGGGAAACACCATATATTTT. The full variable domain, in which reference TRBV5-5 and TRBJ1-3 provide the parts outside the CDR3, is DAGVTQSPTHLIKTRGQQVTLRCSPISGHKSVSWYQQVLGQGPQFIFQYYEKEERGRGNFPDRFSARQFPNYSSELNVNALLLGDSALYLCASSVSPEWGNTIYFGEGSWLTVV.

The chain uses TRBV11-3 and TRBJ2-7; D might be TRBD2 (5 bases). Germline CDR1 and CDR2: SGHNT and YENEEA. Trimming shortened V by 2 bases and J by 1 base, and 9 bases separated the two germline ends. The CDR3 loop spans 14 amino acids. The CDR3 DNA reads as TGTGCCAGCAGCTTAACGGGGTCGTCCTACGAGCAGTACTTC. Amino acids: CASSLTGSSYEQYF. The full variable domain, completed using reference TRBV11-3 and TRBJ2-7, is EAGVVQSPRYKIIEKKQPVAFWCNPISGHNTLYWYLQNLGQGPELLIRYENEEAVDDSQLPKDRFSAERLKGVDSTLKIQPAELGDSAVYLCASSLTGSSYEQYFGPGTRLTVT.

The chain is built from TRBV10-1 and TRBJ1-1, with D perhaps TRBD1 (5 bases). Trimming cost V 4 bases and J 3 bases, with 9 bases left between them. This CDR3 comprises 13 residues. The germline CDR1 and CDR2 sequences are WNHNN and SYGVQD (reference sequence). The CDR3 DNA follows: TGCGCCAGCAGTGTTGGGGCGGACACTGAAGCTTTCTTT. Its protein product is CASSVGADTEAFF.

The chain is built from TRBV7-8 and TRBJ2-3; 7 positions agree with TRBD2. The germline gives CDR1 SGHVS, CDR2 FQNEAQ. CDR3 length: 14 residues. With V trimmed by 7 bases and J by 6 bases, 10 bases remained unmatched. The CDR3 bases are TGTGCCAGCACCACCGAAGCGGGATCGGATACGCAGTATTTT. Protein sequence: CASTTEAGSDTQYF.

This clone was counted a few times. CDR3 sequence: CASRRTGGEKLFF. The CDR3 DNA sequence: TGTGCCAGCAGAAGGACAGGGGGTGAAAAACTGTTTTTT. This rearrangement joins TRBV28 to TRBJ1-4; 10 bases align to TRBD1. With 6 bases clipped from V and 7 bases from J, the junction kept 2 bases outside the gene matches. The CDR3 covers 13 residues. The germline V gene encodes CDR1 MDHEN and CDR2 SYDVKM.